The source of this T cell receptor beta chain is a study of shared clonotypes between healthy human individuals. Study-wide context: Per donor, CD8 memory used one plate, CD8 naive used two, CD4 memory used three and CD4 naive used three. Study-level findings and limits: Researchers sampled blood only, noting tissue repertoires likely differ. Some naive CD4 clonotypes, 4% to 6%, turned up in common across a handful of donors.

Deep was the level used in running the assay. Using immunoSEQ multiplex PCR, the repertoire was profiled, and TCRdb retains in-frame clones only, with some absent. The sample holds roughly 1,500,000 clones, 95% to 99% seen once. Comment on this clone: Its antigen is as yet unknown.

V lost 6 bases and J 3 bases, leaving 26 bases between the germline ends. CDR3 length: 18 residues. Germline CDR1 and CDR2: SNHLY and FYNNEI. This chain links TRBV2 with TRBJ2-5; D unclear. This receptor was taken from a man aged 30 to 39 in good health. The sample consisted of naive CD4+ T cells sorted from blood. Subset: CD45RA+ positively selected. Here the CDR3 DNA reads TGTGCCAGCAGCACCAGACGACAAGGTAACAGATTCAAAGAGACCCAGTACTTC. It encodes CASSTRRQGNRFKETQYF.